This record covers a single T cell receptor beta chain. These data are taken from a study of shared clonotypes between healthy human individuals. Trimming pared 5 bases from V and 7 bases from J, leaving 22 bases between. CDR1 is SGHTS, CDR2 YDEGEE, per germline. The CDR3 extends over 16 amino acids. This table comes from immunoSEQ multiplex PCR, and its TCRdb copy is limited to in-frame clones, with some not included. The sample yields more than 550,000 clones, 72% seen once. The V call is TRBV5-8, the J call TRBJ1-5; D is possibly TRBD1 (6 bases). The sample taken for sequencing was memory CD4+ T cells sorted from blood. Subset noted: CD45RA-negative fraction. This sequence originates from a woman in her 30s in good health. The CDR3 nucleotides read TGTGCCAGCAGGTCCGGACAGCCAACCGGGGGGCAGCCCCAGCATTTT. This translates into CASRSGQPTGGQPQHF.